These T cell receptor beta chains were read from a single sample in a study of OX40 agonist ivuxolimab in advanced cancers. Produced via immunoSEQ multiplex PCR; TCRdb's table is partial and in-frame only. The data contain approximately 12,000 clones, about 83% of them seen just once; the ten biggest clones take up approximately 19%. Sequenced material: CD4+ or CD8+ T cells sorted from blood, taken in a trial of the OX40 agonist ivuxolimab. The source is an adult with an advanced solid tumor such as melanoma, head and neck, liver or kidney cancer. CDR3s include the opening cysteine and the closing phenylalanine or tryptophan. The order of the fields is V gene, D gene, J gene, clone size, CDR3 DNA, CDR3 protein. D genes are given only for firm matches. Only part of the rows carry a size: once, few, many, or a class if the clone is expanded.

>TRBV27|TRBD1|TRBJ1-3|-
TGTGCCAGCAGTTTAATACAGGGGGCTAACACCATATATTTT
CASSLIQGANTIYF
>TRBV4-1|-|TRBJ2-5|-
TGCGCCAGCAGCCAAGACTCAAGCGGTCTTATAGAGACCCAGTACTTC
CASSQDSSGLIETQYF
>TRBV5-1|-|TRBJ2-7|-
TGCGCCAGCAGACCCGTGGGGGCGCCCTACGAGCAGTACTTC
CASRPVGAPYEQYF
>TRBV7-9|-|TRBJ2-1|-
TGTGCCAGCAGCTTAGTGAGCGGTAGCAATGAGCAGTTCTTC
CASSLVSGSNEQFF
>TRBV19|-|TRBJ2-7|-
TGTGCCAGTAGTATTAACTACGAGCAGTACTTC
CASSINYEQYF
>TRBV9|-|TRBJ2-7|-
TGTGCCAGCAGCCTCCTTAGCGGCTACGAGCAGTACTTC
CASSLLSGYEQYF
>TRBV15|TRBD2|TRBJ2-1|-
TGTGCCACCAGCAGAGGTAGCGGGAGCAATGAGCAGTTCTTC
CATSRGSGSNEQFF
>TRBV1|-|TRBJ2-7|-
TGCACCAGCAGCCAACCCCGAGCTAGCGGGAGCGAGCAGTACTTC
CTSSQPRASGSEQYF
>TRBV9|-|TRBJ2-5|-
TGTGCCAGCAGCGTAGGCCCGGAAGAGACCCAGTACTTC
CASSVGPEETQYF
>TRBV6-5|-|TRBJ1-1|once
TGTGCCAGCAGTTACAGTCAAGGGGAAACTGAAGCTTTCTTT
CASSYSQGETEAFF
>TRBV11-2|TRBD1|TRBJ2-7|-
TGTGCCAGCAGCTTATCCAGGGGGAGATACTACGAGCAGTACTTC
CASSLSRGRYYEQYF
>TRBV4-3|-|TRBJ2-2|-
TGCGCCAGCAGCCAAGATAGTACAAGGAACACCGGGGAGCTGTTTTTT
CASSQDSTRNTGELFF
>TRBV21-1|-|TRBJ2-2|-
TGTGCCAGCTCCAGGGGGGGGAGGGCCTATACCGGGGAGCTGTTTTTT
CASSRGGRAYTGELFF
>TRBV6-6|TRBD2|TRBJ2-5|-
TGTGCCAGCAGTTACCCAACTTCTAGCGGCCAAGAGACCCAGTACTTC
CASSYPTSSGQETQYF
>TRBV2|TRBD2|TRBJ2-1|-
TGTGCCAGCAGGCCCCCACTAGCGGAGATCTACAATGAGCAGTTCTTC
CASRPPLAEIYNEQFF
>TRBV28|-|TRBJ2-7|-
TGTGCCAGCAGTTTTGACCCCGTCGAGGGAAGGGACGAGCAGTACTTC
CASSFDPVEGRDEQYF
>TRBV10-3|-|TRBJ1-1|few
TGTGCCATCAGTGAGCCGGGATGGGGGACTGAAGCTTTCTTT
CAISEPGWGTEAFF
>TRBV10-3|TRBD1|TRBJ1-2|-
TGTGCCATCAGTGACAGGGGGGAAGGCTATGGCTACACCTTC
CAISDRGEGYGYTF
>TRBV5-1|-|TRBJ2-7|-
TGCGCCAGCAGCTTGGAGCCGGGGCAGTGGGACGAGCAGTACTTC
CASSLEPGQWDEQYF
>TRBV27|TRBD2|TRBJ2-1|-
TGTGCCAGCAGTTTATCTCTGGCGGGAGGGCCATACAATGAGCAGTTCTTC
CASSLSLAGGPYNEQFF
>TRBV19|TRBD2|TRBJ2-5|-
TGTGCCAGTAGTATTACGGTAGCGGGCCTACAAGAGACCCAGTACTTC
CASSITVAGLQETQYF
>TRBV9|-|TRBJ2-3|-
TGTGCCAGCAGCCCTCCCCGACCCGATACGCAGTATTTT
CASSPPRPDTQYF
>TRBV14|-|TRBJ1-4|-
TGTGCCAGCAGCCAAGAATGGGGAGGCACCCCCGGTGAAAAACTGTTTTTT
CASSQEWGGTPGEKLFF
>TRBV28|-|TRBJ2-7|-
TGTGCCAGCAGTTTCAGCAAATCCCGGCCCTACGAGCAGTACTTC
CASSFSKSRPYEQYF
>TRBV7-9|-|TRBJ2-1|-
TGTGCCAGCAGCTTAGAGGTTCGGCGGGGTGAGCAGTTCTTC
CASSLEVRRGEQFF
>TRBV11-2|TRBD1|TRBJ2-4|-
TGTGCCAGCAGCTTGGGCCAGGGGGCCATTCAGTACTTC
CASSLGQGAIQYF
>TRBV29-1|TRBD2|TRBJ2-1|-
TGCAGCGTTGCGGGGGGAGGGGAGGGCTCCTACAATGAGCAGTTCTTC
CSVAGGGEGSYNEQFF
>TRBV11-2|-|TRBJ1-1|-
TGTGCCAGCAGCTCACAAAAGATCACTGAGAGCACTGAAGCTTTCTTT
CASSSQKITESTEAFF
>TRBV7-8|-|TRBJ1-5|-
TGTGCCAGCAGCTCAACGGGAAACGTCAATCAGCCCCAGCATTTT
CASSSTGNVNQPQHF
>TRBV19|-|TRBJ1-1|-
TGTGCCAGCTTTCCGGGACATGTGAACACTGAAGCTTTCTTT
CASFPGHVNTEAFF
>TRBV9|-|TRBJ2-2|once
TGTGCCAGCAGCGTAGGGGGGGACACCGGGGAGCTGTTTTTT
CASSVGGDTGELFF
>TRBV6-1|TRBD2|TRBJ2-3|-
TGTGCCAGCAGTGAAGTGGCCGGGGGGGGATTCGGCACAGATACGCAGTATTTT
CASSEVAGGGFGTDTQYF
>TRBV30|-|TRBJ2-4|-
TGTGCCTGGAGTGCCCCCAGAGAAACCAAAAACATTCAGTACTTC
CAWSAPRETKNIQYF
>TRBV28|-|TRBJ1-1|few
TGTGCCAGCAGTTTGCCGGGGGTGGTCACTGAAGCTTTCTTT
CASSLPGVVTEAFF
>TRBV4-3|-|TRBJ2-1|-
TGCGCCAGCAGCCAAGACTTTGCGGGACCGTACAATGAGCAGTTCTTC
CASSQDFAGPYNEQFF
>TRBV7-9|-|TRBJ1-1|-
TGTGCCAGCAGCTCTATGGGGACTGAAGCTTTCTTT
CASSSMGTEAFF
>TRBV14|-|TRBJ2-7|once
TGTGCCAGCAGCCAAGATCCTCGGAGACAGCCTAGCTCCTACGAGCAGTACTTC
CASSQDPRRQPSSYEQYF
>TRBV2|TRBD1|TRBJ2-1|few
TGTGCCAGCAGTGAAGATCCGGGACAGTACAATGAGCAGTTCTTC
CASSEDPGQYNEQFF
>TRBV27|TRBD2|TRBJ2-7|few
TGTGCCAGCAGTCCGGGACTAGCGGGAGCCGCCTCCTACGAGCAGTACTTC
CASSPGLAGAASYEQYF
>TRBV9|-|TRBJ1-1|-
TGTGCCAGCAGCGTAGCTACGGGGGAACCTAAAGCTTTCTTT
CASSVATGEPKAFF
>TRBV6-1|-|TRBJ2-2|-
TGTGCCAGCAGTGAACAGACAGCGGGTTTTTTGAACACCGGGGAGCTGTTTTTT
CASSEQTAGFLNTGELFF
>TRBV6-6|-|TRBJ2-7|-
TGTGCCAGCAGCCACCCGGGGTACGAGCAGTACTTC
CASSHPGYEQYF
>TRBV29-1|TRBD1|TRBJ2-5|-
TGCAGCGCGTTAATTCCGGGACAGGGGGCGCGTCGACAAGAGACCCAGTACTTC
CSALIPGQGARRQETQYF
>TRBV4-3|TRBD2|TRBJ2-7|-
TGCGCCAGCAGCCAAGTTCAGGCGGGAGCAAACTACGAGCAGTACTTC
CASSQVQAGANYEQYF
>TRBV28|TRBD2|TRBJ2-5|-
TGTGCCAGCAGTTTGAGGCTAGCGGGACCCTGGGGAGAGACCCAGTACTTC
CASSLRLAGPWGETQYF
>TRBV9|-|TRBJ2-3|-
TGTGCCAGCAGCCCCTGGGACCATCTTAGCACAGATACGCAGTATTTT
CASSPWDHLSTDTQYF
>TRBV5-6|-|TRBJ2-7|-
TGTGCCAGCAGCTTGGGCCCCTCCCTAGAGCAGTACTTC
CASSLGPSLEQYF
>TRBV9|-|TRBJ1-4|-
TGTGCCAGCAGCGTAGTAGCAGGAGAAAAACTGTTTTTT
CASSVVAGEKLFF
>TRBV5-8|TRBD1|TRBJ2-1|-
TGTGCCAGCAGCATCGGGACAGGGGGGGCCTACAATGAGCAGTTCTTC
CASSIGTGGAYNEQFF
>TRBV4-3|TRBD1|TRBJ2-7|once
TGCGCCAGCAGCCACCCCGGGACAGGGGTCCACGAGCAGTACTTC
CASSHPGTGVHEQYF
>TRBV7-9|TRBD1|TRBJ2-6|-
TGTGCCAGCAGGCCTCAGGGGGCTGGGGCCAACGTCCTGACTTTC
CASRPQGAGANVLTF
>TRBV9|TRBD2|TRBJ2-3|-
TGTGCCAGCAGCTCTGGACTAGCGGGAATCACAGATACGCAGTATTTT
CASSSGLAGITDTQYF
>TRBV9|-|TRBJ2-1|-
TGTGCCAGCAGCTCCCTGGGGACGCCCGCCTACAATGAGCAGTTCTTC
CASSSLGTPAYNEQFF
>TRBV9|-|TRBJ1-2|-
TGTGCCAGCAGCACCCGAGTGGAGGAAACCCCCGAGGGAGCTAACTATGGCTACACCTTC
CASSTRVEETPEGANYGYTF
>TRBV6-5|-|TRBJ1-6|-
TGTGCCAGCAGTTACTCGACCAGGGTGGATTCACCCCTCCACTTT
CASSYSTRVDSPLHF
>TRBV12-5|-|TRBJ2-3|-
TGTGCTAGTGGTTTGGTACGCAGCGGCACAGATACGCAGTATTTT
CASGLVRSGTDTQYF
>TRBV27|TRBD2|TRBJ2-3|once
TGTGCCAGCAGTTTCCAGCATAGACTAGCGGGAGGGCAAGATACGCAGTATTTT
CASSFQHRLAGGQDTQYF